The rows below give T cell receptor beta chains drawn from one sample of a study of cytomegalovirus exposure and HLA in healthy donors. Clones were sequenced by immunoSEQ multiplex PCR, and TCRdb holds only the in-frame ones, with some missing. Of 200,000 to 250,000 clones listed, 90% to 95% were seen once; the top ten hold about 0.95%. The source material was PBMCs. Every receptor here comes from a woman aged 18-30 years in good health and CMV-seronegative. The CDR3 runs from the conserved cysteine through the conserved F or W. D genes are given only for firm matches. For some rows the clone size is stated as once, few or many, or as a class when expanded; others skip it.

size: .; V: TRBV15; D: TRBD2; J: TRBJ2-3; DNA: TGTGCCACCAGCAGAGATGCGCTAGCGGGCCACACAGATACGCAGTATTTT; CDR3: CATSRDALAGHTDTQYF
size: .; V: TRBV2; D: TRBD1; J: TRBJ1-1; DNA: TGTGCCAGCAGATACAGGGGTTTAATATACACTGAAGCTTTCTTT; CDR3: CASRYRGLIYTEAFF
size: .; V: TRBV19; D: TRBD2; J: TRBJ2-5; DNA: TGTGCCAGTAGTATGACTAGCTGGGCAGAGACCCAGTACTTC; CDR3: CASSMTSWAETQYF
size: once; V: TRBV28; D: TRBD1; J: TRBJ1-1; DNA: TGTGCCAGCAGTCCGATCACCGGACAGGGGGCGCGGAACACTGAAGCTTTCTTT; CDR3: CASSPITGQGARNTEAFF
size: few; V: TRBV27; D: .; J: TRBJ1-5; DNA: TGTGCCAGCAGTCTTGGAGGGATTAGCAATCAGCCCCAGCATTTT; CDR3: CASSLGGISNQPQHF
size: .; V: TRBV6-5; D: TRBD2; J: TRBJ2-7; DNA: TGTGCCAGCAGTTACCGGACTAGCTCAGGGGAGCAGTACTTC; CDR3: CASSYRTSSGEQYF
size: .; V: TRBV29-1; D: TRBD1; J: TRBJ2-7; DNA: TGCAGCGTTGAGAAGGGACAGGGCTACGAGCAGTACTTC; CDR3: CSVEKGQGYEQYF
size: .; V: TRBV5-1; D: .; J: TRBJ2-2; DNA: TGCGCCAGCAGCTTGGCTGCGGCCGGGGAGCTGTTTTTT; CDR3: CASSLAAAGELFF
size: .; V: TRBV5-1; D: TRBD2; J: TRBJ2-7; DNA: TGCGCCAGCAGCGCCGGACTAGCGGGAGACGAGCAGTACTTC; CDR3: CASSAGLAGDEQYF
size: .; V: TRBV27; D: TRBD2; J: TRBJ2-3; DNA: TGTGCCAGCAGCTCGGGACTAGCGGGAAGCACAGATACGCAGTATTTT; CDR3: CASSSGLAGSTDTQYF
size: .; V: TRBV10-1; D: TRBD2; J: TRBJ2-5; DNA: TGCGCCAGCAGTGAGTCATTAGCGGGAGGGCCACGACGAGAGACCCAGTACTTC; CDR3: CASSESLAGGPRRETQYF
size: .; V: TRBV19; D: .; J: TRBJ1-1; DNA: TGTGCCAGTAGTTACTTGCAGGGTGAAGCTTTCTTT; CDR3: CASSYLQGEAFF